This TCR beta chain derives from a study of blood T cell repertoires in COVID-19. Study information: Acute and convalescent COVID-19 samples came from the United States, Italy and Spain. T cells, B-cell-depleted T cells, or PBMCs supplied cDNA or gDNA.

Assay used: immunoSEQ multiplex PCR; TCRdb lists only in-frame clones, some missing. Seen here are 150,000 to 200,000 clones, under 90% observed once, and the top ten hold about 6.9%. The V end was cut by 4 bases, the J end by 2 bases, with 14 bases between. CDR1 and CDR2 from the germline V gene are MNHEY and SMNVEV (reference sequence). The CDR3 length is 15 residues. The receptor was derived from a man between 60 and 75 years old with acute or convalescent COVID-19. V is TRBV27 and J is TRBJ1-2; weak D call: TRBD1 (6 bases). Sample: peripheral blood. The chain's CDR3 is CASSSLGAGNYGYTF. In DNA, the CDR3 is TGTGCCAGCAGTTCTTTGGGGGCAGGGAACTATGGCTACACCTTC.